The TCR beta chain under discussion was sequenced for a study of T-cell memory formation after mild COVID-19. Study-wide results and limits: For contracting clones, CD4+ ones sat mainly in CM and EM, CD8+ in EMRA.

A single record per CDR3 protein comes from TCRdb applying MiXCR to the 5' RACE reads. This sample has about 110,000 distinct CDR3 sequences; around an eighth occur once, and the top ten carry under 30%. This clonotype has a handful of counts. Antigen specificity is unknown. Germline CDR1 LGHNA, CDR2 YSLEER. The CDR3 extends over 15 amino acids. V gave up 0 bases and J gave up 3 bases; unmatched junction bases: 4. The V call is TRBV4-3, the J call TRBJ2-7, with 8 bases lining up with TRBD1. The specimen sequenced was PBMCs or a T cell subset sorted from them (not recorded which). The TCR was taken from an adult woman who had mild COVID-19 (a few samples of this study predate the infection). Cell type and time point are not known. In DNA form, the CDR3 reads TGCGCCAGCAGCCAAGATAGGACAGGGTTCTACGAGCAGTACTTC. Protein product: CASSQDRTGFYEQYF.